These 17 T cell receptor beta chains came from one sample sequenced in a study of T cell responses to AZD1222 COVID-19 vaccine. This table comes from immunoSEQ multiplex PCR, and its TCRdb copy is limited to in-frame clones, with some not included. Of more than 110,000 clones in the sample, approximately 90% were seen once. Sequenced here: peripheral blood, sampled on day 0 of AZD1222 vaccination. Receptors were obtained from an adult in good health.

This clone showed up just once. CDR3 DNA sequence: TGTGCCAGCAGCGAGGGGAATGAGCAGTTCTTC. This encodes CASSEGNEQFF. V gene TRBV27 combines with J gene TRBJ2-1; possibly TRBD1 or TRBD2 for D (5 bases each). Between the trimmed V and J ends, which lost 6 bases and 7 bases, there was a span of 7 bases. The CDR3 extends over 11 amino acids. CDR1 and CDR2 from the germline V gene are MNHEY and SMNVEV (reference sequence).

V usage is TRBV20-1 and J usage is TRBJ2-7; 9 bases are shared with TRBD2. This CDR3 contains 13 residues. Germline assignment: CDR1 DFQATT and CDR2 SNEGSKA (reference sequence). Trimming at V came to 3 bases and at J to 3 bases, leaving 3 bases not matched to a gene. Written as DNA, the CDR3 is TGCAGTGCTAGTTTTAGCGGGAGCTACGAGCAGTACTTC. The encoded protein is CSASFSGSYEQYF.

The chain has TRBV5-1 and TRBJ2-7; D is unclear. Germline CDR1 reads SGHRS; CDR2 reads YFSETQ. V was clipped by 0 bases and J by 4 bases, with 8 bases between them. The CDR3 is made up of 13 amino acids. The CDR3 here is CASSLALGYEQYF. The CDR3 DNA reads as TGCGCCAGCAGCTTGGCGCTGGGATACGAGCAGTACTTC.

This clone appeared a single time. This chain connects TRBV7-2 to TRBJ2-3; weak D call: TRBD1 (5 bases). Trimming removed 5 bases at V and 6 bases at J, with 12 bases between. The CDR3 runs to 13 residues. Germline V gives CDR1 SGHTA, CDR2 FQGNSA. The CDR3 spells CASSLARADTQYF. Here the CDR3 DNA reads TGTGCCAGCAGCCTGGCCAGGGCGGATACGCAGTATTTT.

This clone was recorded only once. The chain couples TRBV14 to TRBJ1-1; no clear D gene. Germline V gene sequence: CDR1 SGHDN, CDR2 FVKESK. Trimming left V 2 bases short and J 11 bases short, with 12 bases between. This CDR3 comprises 12 residues. The CDR3 DNA follows: TGTGCCAGCAGCCAAAGTTGGGGAAAGGCTTTCTTT. It specifies CASSQSWGKAFF.

The V gene is TRBV7-2, the J gene TRBJ2-7, with 8 bases fitting TRBD2. The length of the CDR3 is 15 residues. Germline assignment: CDR1 SGHTA and CDR2 FQGNSA. J lost 6 bases, V lost 3 bases, and 10 bases had no gene match. The CDR3 protein is CASSFRAGDHREQYF. The CDR3 nucleotides read TGTGCCAGCAGCTTCCGAGCGGGAGACCACCGCGAGCAGTACTTC.

The chain has TRBV6-5 and TRBJ2-7; a possible D gene is TRBD2 (6 bases). V lost 2 bases to trimming and J lost 4 bases, with 12 bases between them. This CDR3 is 14 amino acids long. Looked up from germline, CDR1 is MNHEY and CDR2 is SVGAGI. The CDR3 coding sequence is TGTGCCAGCAGTTACGTCGGGAGTAGTTACGAGCAGTACTTC. As protein: CASSYVGSSYEQYF.

Here the CDR3 reads CASIRSGELFF. Written as DNA, the CDR3 is TGTGCCAGCATTAGATCCGGGGAGCTGTTTTTT. The chain couples TRBV28 to TRBJ2-2; D is unresolved. CDR3 length equals 11 residues. CDR1 MDHEN and CDR2 SYDVKM come from the germline V gene. V dropped 7 bases and J dropped 6 bases, with 6 bases sitting between them.

CDR3 sequence (DNA): TGTGCCAGCAGCTTCCGGGGGCCTACCTACGAGCAGTACTTC. It translates to CASSFRGPTYEQYF. V is TRBV5-5 and J is TRBJ2-7; D may be TRBD1 or TRBD2 (6 bases each). V was cut by 2 bases and J by 2 bases, with 11 bases left in between. CDR1 and CDR2 from the germline V gene are SGHKS and YYEKEE (reference sequence). The CDR3 consists of 14 residues. The variable domain in full, with the rest retrieved from reference TRBV5-5 and TRBJ2-7, is DAGVTQSPTHLIKTRGQQVTLRCSPISGHKSVSWYQQVLGQGPQFIFQYYEKEERGRGNFPDRFSARQFPNYSSELNVNALLLGDSALYLCASSFRGPTYEQYFGPGTRLTVT.

The sample holds one count of this clone. This rearrangement joins TRBV5-1 to TRBJ2-5; D uncertain. This CDR3 is 13 amino acids long. V lost 1 base and J lost 5, with 9 bases in between. The V gene's germline CDR1 is SGHRS and CDR2 YFSETQ. The CDR3 here is CASSLKRVETQYF. In nucleotides, the CDR3 is TGCGCCAGCAGCTTGAAAAGGGTGGAGACCCAGTACTTC.

The chain links TRBV3-1 (or the pseudogene TRBV3-2) to TRBJ1-6; 7 bases match TRBD1. The CDR3 has 14 residues. The germline V gene encodes CDR1 LGHDT and CDR2 YNNKEL (reference sequence). Trimming cost V 1 base and J 16 bases; bases outside gene matches: 10. The CDR3 sequence is CASSQVHRGGILHF. The CDR3 bases are TGTGCCAGCAGCCAAGTCCACAGGGGCGGGATACTCCACTTT.

This clone was seen just once. The J gene is TRBJ2-7, the V gene TRBV5-4; perhaps TRBD1 as D (6 bases). Germline V gives CDR1 SGHNT, CDR2 YYREEE (reference sequence). The CDR3 spans 12 residues. V was pared by 5 bases and J by 3 bases, with 9 bases between. CDR3 region: CASRRGNYEQYF. CDR3 DNA: TGTGCCAGCAGGAGGGGGAACTACGAGCAGTACTTC.

The rearrangement links TRBV5-4 to TRBJ2-1, with 9 bases fitting TRBD2. Germline assignment: CDR1 SGHNT and CDR2 YYREEE (reference sequence). V was clipped by 3 bases and J by 7 bases; unmatched bases: 11. This CDR3 contains 16 residues. CDR3 residues: CASSSAKREAGNEQFF. CDR3 nucleotide sequence: TGTGCCAGCAGCTCCGCTAAGCGGGAGGCGGGAAATGAGCAGTTCTTC.

The V gene is TRBV9, the J gene TRBJ2-2; D not resolved. V lost 4 bases and J 8 bases, leaving 12 bases between the germline ends. Germline lookup yields CDR1 SGDLS and CDR2 YYNGEE. The length of the CDR3 is 13 residues. Written as DNA, the CDR3 is TGTGCCAGCAGCCTTACCGGTGTAGGGGAGCTGTTTTTT. It is translated as CASSLTGVGELFF. Together with reference TRBV9 and TRBJ2-2, the CDR3 gives the full variable domain: DSGVTQTPKHLITATGQRVTLRCSPRSGDLSVYWYQQSLDQGLQFLIQYYNGEERAKGNILERFSAQQFPDLHSELNLSSLELGDSALYFCASSLTGVGELFFGEGSRLTVL.

The gene calls are TRBV27 and TRBJ1-2, with a tentative D call TRBD1 (5 bases). The CDR3 covers 15 residues. Germline V gives CDR1 MNHEY, CDR2 SMNVEV (reference sequence). V gave up 3 bases and J gave up 5 bases, with 16 bases separating them. The CDR3 DNA reads as TGTGCCAGCAGTTTGGGATGGGGCCCGGGGTATGGCTACACCTTC. It translates to CASSLGWGPGYGYTF.

V usage is TRBV2 and J usage is TRBJ2-7; 7 bases are shared with TRBD1. V gave up 6 bases and J gave up 7 bases; unmatched junction bases: 15. In germline, CDR1 is SNHLY, CDR2 FYNNEI. This CDR3 spans 15 amino acids. The CDR3 coding sequence is TGTGCCAGCAGCGCACAACCGGGACAGACCCCGGAGCAGTACTTC. Translating gives CASSAQPGQTPEQYF.

V usage is TRBV28 and J usage is TRBJ1-2; 8 nucleotides align to TRBD1. V lost 5 bases, J lost 7 bases, and 6 bases stayed unmatched. In germline, CDR1 is MDHEN, CDR2 SYDVKM. CDR3 size: 13 residues. The CDR3, as DNA: TGTGCCAGCAGTCGAACAGGGGGTAGTGGCTACACCTTC. This encodes CASSRTGGSGYTF.